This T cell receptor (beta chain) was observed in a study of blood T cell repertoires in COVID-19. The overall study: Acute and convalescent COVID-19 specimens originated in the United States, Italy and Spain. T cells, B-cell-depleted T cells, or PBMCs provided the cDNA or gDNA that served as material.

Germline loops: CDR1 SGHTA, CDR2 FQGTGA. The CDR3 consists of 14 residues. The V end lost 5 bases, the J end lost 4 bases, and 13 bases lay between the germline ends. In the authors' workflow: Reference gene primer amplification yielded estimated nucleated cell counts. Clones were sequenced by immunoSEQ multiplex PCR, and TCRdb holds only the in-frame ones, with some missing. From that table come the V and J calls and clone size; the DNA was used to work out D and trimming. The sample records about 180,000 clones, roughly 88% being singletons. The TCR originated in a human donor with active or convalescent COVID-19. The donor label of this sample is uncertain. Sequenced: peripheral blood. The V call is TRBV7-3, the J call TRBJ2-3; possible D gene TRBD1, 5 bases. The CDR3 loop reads CASSQGVGADTQYF. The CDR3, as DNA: TGTGCCAGCAGCCAGGGCGTTGGAGCAGATACGCAGTATTTT.